This TCR beta chain was sequenced in a study of blood T cell repertoires in COVID-19. At the level of the study: Samples representing acute and convalescent COVID-19 were sourced from the United States, Italy and Spain. From T cells, B-cell-depleted T cells, or PBMCs came the material, which was cDNA or gDNA.

Cohort assignment relied on participant-reported clinical history. Assay: immunoSEQ multiplex PCR; the TCRdb copy retains only in-frame clones and omits some. The repertoire holds about 380,000 clones, with approximately 90% as singletons. The junction had 2 bases not matched to a gene; V was cut back by 4 bases and J by 2 bases. The CDR3 runs to 13 residues. CDR1 and CDR2 (germline): SQVTM, ANQGSEA. Sequenced sample: PBMCs or T cells enriched from blood (not recorded which). The V gene is TRBV29-1, the J gene TRBJ2-7; 10 bases match TRBD1. The source is a young woman who had recovered from COVID-19. The CDR3: CSVGDRGAYEQYF. The CDR3 DNA sequence: TGCAGCGTTGGGGACAGGGGAGCCTACGAGCAGTACTTC.